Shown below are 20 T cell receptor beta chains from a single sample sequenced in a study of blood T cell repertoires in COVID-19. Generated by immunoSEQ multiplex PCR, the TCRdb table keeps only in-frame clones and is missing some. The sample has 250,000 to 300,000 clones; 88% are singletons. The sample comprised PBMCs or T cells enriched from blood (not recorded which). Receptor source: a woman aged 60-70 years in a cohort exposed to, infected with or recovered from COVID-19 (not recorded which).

Here the CDR3 reads CASSVPKQGFSYNEQFF. Written as DNA, the CDR3 is TGTGCCAGCAGCGTCCCCAAACAGGGATTCTCCTACAATGAGCAGTTCTTC. V and J are TRBV9 and TRBJ2-1; D possibly corresponds to TRBD1 (6 bases). Trimming cost V 2 bases and J 0 bases, with 15 bases left between them. This CDR3 spans 17 amino acids. Germline V gives CDR1 SGDLS, CDR2 YYNGEE.

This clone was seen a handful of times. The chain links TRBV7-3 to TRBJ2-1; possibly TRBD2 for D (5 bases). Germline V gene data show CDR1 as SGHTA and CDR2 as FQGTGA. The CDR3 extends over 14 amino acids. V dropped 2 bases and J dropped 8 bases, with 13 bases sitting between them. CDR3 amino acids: CASSLASRSDEQFF. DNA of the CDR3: TGTGCCAGCAGCTTAGCTAGCAGGAGTGATGAGCAGTTCTTC.

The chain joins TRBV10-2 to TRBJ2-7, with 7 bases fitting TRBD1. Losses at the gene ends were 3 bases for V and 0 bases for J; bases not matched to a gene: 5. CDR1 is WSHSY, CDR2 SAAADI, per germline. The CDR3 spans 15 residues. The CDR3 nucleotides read TGCGCCAGCAGTGACCTAGACAGGGACTCCTACGAGCAGTACTTC. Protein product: CASSDLDRDSYEQYF.

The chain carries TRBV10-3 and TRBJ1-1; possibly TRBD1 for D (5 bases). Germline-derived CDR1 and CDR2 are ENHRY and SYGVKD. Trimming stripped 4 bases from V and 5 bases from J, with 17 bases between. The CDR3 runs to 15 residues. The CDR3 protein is CAISAYSGTTTEAFF. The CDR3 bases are TGTGCCATCAGTGCGTACTCCGGGACTACGACTGAAGCTTTCTTT.

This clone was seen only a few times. CDR3 DNA sequence: TGTGCCAGCAATCCGGGTACCGCAGATACGCAGTATTTT. Amino acids: CASNPGTADTQYF. V is TRBV2 and J is TRBJ2-3; D not certain. The V and J ends lost 7 bases and 4 bases respectively, with 12 bases between them. CDR1 is SNHLY and CDR2 is FYNNEI in the germline V gene. The length of the CDR3 is 13 residues.

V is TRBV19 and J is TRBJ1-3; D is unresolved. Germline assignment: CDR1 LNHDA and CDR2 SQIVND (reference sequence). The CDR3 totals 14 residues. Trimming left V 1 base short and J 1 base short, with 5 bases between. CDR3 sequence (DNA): TGTGCCAGTAGTATAGTTTCTTCTGGAAACACCATATATTTT. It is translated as CASSIVSSGNTIYF.

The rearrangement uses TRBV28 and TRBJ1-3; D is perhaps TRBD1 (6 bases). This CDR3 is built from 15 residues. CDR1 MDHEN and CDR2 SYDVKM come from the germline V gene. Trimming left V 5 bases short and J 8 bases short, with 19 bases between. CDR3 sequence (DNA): TGTGCCAGCAGTCCTGCTTCTCGGGGGGCGGACACCATATATTTT. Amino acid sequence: CASSPASRGADTIYF.

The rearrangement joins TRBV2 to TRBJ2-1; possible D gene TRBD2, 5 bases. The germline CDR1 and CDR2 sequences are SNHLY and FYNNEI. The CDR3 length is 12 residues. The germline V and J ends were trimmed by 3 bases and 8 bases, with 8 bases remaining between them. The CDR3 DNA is TGTGCCAGCAGTGACCTAGCCGATGAGCAGTTCTTC. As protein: CASSDLADEQFF.

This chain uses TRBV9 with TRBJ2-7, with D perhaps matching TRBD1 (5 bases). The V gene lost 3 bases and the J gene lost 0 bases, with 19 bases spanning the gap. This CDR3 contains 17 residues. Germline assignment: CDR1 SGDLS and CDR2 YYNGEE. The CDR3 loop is CASSDSAAAGSSYEQYF. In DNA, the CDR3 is TGTGCCAGCAGCGACAGTGCTGCGGCAGGGTCCTCCTACGAGCAGTACTTC.

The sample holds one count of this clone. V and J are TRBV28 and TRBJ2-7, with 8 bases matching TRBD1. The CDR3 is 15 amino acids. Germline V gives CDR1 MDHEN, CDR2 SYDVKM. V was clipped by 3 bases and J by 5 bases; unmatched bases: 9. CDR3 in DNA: TGTGCCAGCAGTTTCTTGGCAGGGGGCGGCAACGAGCAGTACTTC. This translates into CASSFLAGGGNEQYF.

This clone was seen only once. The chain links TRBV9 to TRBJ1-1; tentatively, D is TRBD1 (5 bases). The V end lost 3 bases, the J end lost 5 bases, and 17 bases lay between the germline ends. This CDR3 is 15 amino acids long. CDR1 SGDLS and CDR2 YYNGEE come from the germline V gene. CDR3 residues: CASSASGGTRTEAFF. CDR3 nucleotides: TGTGCCAGCAGCGCCTCCGGCGGGACGCGAACTGAAGCTTTCTTT. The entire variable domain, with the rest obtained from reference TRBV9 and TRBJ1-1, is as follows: DSGVTQTPKHLITATGQRVTLRCSPRSGDLSVYWYQQSLDQGLQFLIQYYNGEERAKGNILERFSAQQFPDLHSELNLSSLELGDSALYFCASSASGGTRTEAFFGQGTRLTVV.

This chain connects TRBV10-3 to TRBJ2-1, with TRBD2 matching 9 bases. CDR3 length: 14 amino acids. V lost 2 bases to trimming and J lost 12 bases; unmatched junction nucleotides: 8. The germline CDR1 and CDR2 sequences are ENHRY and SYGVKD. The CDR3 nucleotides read TGTGCCATCAGTGAGGGCGGGAGGGCCGTTGGGCAGTTCTTC. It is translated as CAISEGGRAVGQFF.

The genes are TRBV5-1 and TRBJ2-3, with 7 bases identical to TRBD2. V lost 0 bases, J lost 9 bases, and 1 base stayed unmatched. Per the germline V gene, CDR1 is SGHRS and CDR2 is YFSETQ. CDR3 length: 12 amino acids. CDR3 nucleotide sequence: TGCGCCAGCAGCTTGGGGGAGGGCACGCAGTATTTT. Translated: CASSLGEGTQYF. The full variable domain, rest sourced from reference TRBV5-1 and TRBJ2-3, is KAGVTQTPRYLIKTRGQQVTLSCSPISGHRSVSWYQQTPGQGLQFLFEYFSETQRNKGNFPGRFSGRQFSNSRSEMNVSTLELGDSALYLCASSLGEGTQYFGPGTRLTVL.

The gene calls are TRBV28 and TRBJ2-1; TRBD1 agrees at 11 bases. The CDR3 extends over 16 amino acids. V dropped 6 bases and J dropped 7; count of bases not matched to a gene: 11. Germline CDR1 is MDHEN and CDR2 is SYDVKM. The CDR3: CASSGPGDRGTNEQFF. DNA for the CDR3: TGTGCCAGCAGCGGACCGGGGGACAGGGGGACGAATGAGCAGTTCTTC.

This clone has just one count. CDR3 sequence reads: CASSLLTDRGTDTQYF. DNA for the CDR3: TGTGCCAGCAGCTTGCTAACGGACAGGGGCACAGATACGCAGTATTTT. The chain is built from TRBV7-6 and TRBJ2-3; 8 bases align to TRBD1. This CDR3 is 16 amino acids long. The germline gives CDR1 SGHVS, CDR2 FNYEAQ. Trimming cost V 3 bases and J 1 base; bases outside gene matches: 6.

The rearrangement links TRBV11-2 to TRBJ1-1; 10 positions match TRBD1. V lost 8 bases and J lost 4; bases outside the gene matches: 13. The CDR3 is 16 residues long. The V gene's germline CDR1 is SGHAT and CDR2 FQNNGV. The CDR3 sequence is CASGALSGQGTTEAFF. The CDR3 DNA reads TGTGCCAGCGGAGCCTTATCGGGACAGGGGACCACTGAAGCTTTCTTT.

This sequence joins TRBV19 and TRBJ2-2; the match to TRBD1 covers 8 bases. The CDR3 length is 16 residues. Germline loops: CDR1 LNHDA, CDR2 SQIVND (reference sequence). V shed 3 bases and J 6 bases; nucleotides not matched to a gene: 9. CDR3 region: CASSIWQGASPGELFF. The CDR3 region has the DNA TGTGCCAGTAGTATCTGGCAGGGGGCGTCTCCCGGGGAGCTGTTTTTT. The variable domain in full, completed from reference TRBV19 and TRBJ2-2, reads DGGITQSPKYLFRKEGQNVTLSCEQNLNHDAMYWYRQDPGQGLRLIYYSQIVNDFQKGDIAEGYSVSREKKESFPLTVTSAQKNPTAFYLCASSIWQGASPGELFFGEGSRLTVL.

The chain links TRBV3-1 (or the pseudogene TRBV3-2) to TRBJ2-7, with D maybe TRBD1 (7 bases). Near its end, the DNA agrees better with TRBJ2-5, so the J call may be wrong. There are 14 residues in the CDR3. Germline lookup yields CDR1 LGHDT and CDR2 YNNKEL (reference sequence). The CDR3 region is CASSQAGGPETQYF. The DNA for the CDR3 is TGTGCCAGCAGCCAAGCAGGGGGGCCTGAGACCCAGTACTTC.

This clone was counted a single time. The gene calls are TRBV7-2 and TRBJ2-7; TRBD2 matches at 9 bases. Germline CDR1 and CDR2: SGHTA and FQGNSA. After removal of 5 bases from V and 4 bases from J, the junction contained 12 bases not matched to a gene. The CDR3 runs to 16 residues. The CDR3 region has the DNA TGTGCCAGCAGCCCGGGGGCGGGACTAGCTGAATACGAGCAGTACTTC. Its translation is CASSPGAGLAEYEQYF.

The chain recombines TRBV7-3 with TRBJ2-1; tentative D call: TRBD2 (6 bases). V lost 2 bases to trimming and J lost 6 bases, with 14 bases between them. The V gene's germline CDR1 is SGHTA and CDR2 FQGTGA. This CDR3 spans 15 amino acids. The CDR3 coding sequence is TGTGCCAGCAGCTTAGCGGGGAGTGCTGGCAATGAGCAGTTCTTC. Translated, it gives CASSLAGSAGNEQFF.